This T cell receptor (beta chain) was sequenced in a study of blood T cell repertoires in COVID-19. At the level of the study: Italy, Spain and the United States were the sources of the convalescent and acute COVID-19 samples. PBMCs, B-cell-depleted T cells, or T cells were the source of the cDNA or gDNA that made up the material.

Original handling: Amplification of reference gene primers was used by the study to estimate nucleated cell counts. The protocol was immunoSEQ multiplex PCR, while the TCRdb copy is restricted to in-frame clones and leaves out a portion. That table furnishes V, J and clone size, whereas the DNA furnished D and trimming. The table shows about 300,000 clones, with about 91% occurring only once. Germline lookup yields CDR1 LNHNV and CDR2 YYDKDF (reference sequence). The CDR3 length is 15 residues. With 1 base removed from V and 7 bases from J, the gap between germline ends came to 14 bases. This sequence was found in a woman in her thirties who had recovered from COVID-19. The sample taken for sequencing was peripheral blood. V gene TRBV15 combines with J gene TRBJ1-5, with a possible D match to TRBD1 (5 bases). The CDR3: CATSRAGEGWQPQHF. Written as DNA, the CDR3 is TGTGCCACCAGCAGAGCGGGGGAGGGTTGGCAGCCCCAGCATTTT.